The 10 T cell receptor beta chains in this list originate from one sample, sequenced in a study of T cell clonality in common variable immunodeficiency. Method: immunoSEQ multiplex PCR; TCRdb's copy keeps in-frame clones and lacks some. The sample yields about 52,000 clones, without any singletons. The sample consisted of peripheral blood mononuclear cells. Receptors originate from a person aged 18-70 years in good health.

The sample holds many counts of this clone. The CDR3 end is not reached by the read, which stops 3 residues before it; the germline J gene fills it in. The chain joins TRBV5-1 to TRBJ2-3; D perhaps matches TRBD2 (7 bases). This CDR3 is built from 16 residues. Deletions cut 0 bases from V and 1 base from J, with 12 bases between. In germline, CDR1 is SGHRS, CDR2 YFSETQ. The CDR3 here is CASSLGRGLRTDTQYF. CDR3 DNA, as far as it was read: TGCGCCAGCAGCTTGGGGCGGGGGCTCCGCACAGATACG.

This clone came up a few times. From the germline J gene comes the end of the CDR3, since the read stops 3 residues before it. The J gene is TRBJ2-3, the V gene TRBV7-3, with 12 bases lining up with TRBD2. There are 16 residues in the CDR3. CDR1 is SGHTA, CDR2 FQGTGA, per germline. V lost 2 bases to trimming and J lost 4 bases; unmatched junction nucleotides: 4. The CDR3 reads CASSLGLAGGPDTQYF. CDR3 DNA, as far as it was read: TGTGCCAGCAGCTTAGGCCTAGCGGGGGGGCCAGATACG.

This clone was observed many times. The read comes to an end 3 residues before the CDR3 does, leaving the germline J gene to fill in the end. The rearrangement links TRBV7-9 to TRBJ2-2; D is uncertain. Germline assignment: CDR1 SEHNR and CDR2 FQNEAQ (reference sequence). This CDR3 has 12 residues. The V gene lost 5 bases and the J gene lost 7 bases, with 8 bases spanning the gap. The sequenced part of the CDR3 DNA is TGTGCCAGCAGCCCCAACTTCGGGGAG. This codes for CASSPNFGE. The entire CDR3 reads CASSPNFGELFF.

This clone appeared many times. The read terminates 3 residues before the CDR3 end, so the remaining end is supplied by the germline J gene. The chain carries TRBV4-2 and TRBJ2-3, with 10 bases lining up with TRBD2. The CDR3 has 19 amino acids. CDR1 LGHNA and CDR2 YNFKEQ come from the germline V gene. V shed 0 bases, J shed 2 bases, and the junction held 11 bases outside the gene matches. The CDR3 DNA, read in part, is TGTGCCAGCAGCCAAGATTCCCCTGCTAGCGGGGGATTCACAGATACG. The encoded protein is CASSQDSPASGGFTDT. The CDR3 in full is CASSQDSPASGGFTDTQYF.

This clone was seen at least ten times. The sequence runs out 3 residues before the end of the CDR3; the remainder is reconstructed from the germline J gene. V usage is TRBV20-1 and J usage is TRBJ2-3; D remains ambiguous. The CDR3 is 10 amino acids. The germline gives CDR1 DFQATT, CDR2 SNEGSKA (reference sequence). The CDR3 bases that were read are TGCAGTGCTAGGGTACAGACG. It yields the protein CSARVQT. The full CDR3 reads CSARVQTQYF.

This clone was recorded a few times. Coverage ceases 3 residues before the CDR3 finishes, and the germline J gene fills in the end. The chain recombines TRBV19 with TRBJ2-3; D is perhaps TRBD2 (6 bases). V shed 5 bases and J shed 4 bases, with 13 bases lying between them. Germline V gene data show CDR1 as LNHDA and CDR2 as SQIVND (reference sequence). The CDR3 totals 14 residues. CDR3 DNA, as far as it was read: TGTGCCAGTAGTGAATCCGGGACTGCAGATACG. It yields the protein CASSESGTADT. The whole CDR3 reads CASSESGTADTQYF. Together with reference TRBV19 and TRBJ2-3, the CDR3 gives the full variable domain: DGGITQSPKYLFRKEGQNVTLSCEQNLNHDAMYWYRQDPGQGLRLIYYSQIVNDFQKGDIAEGYSVSREKKESFPLTVTSAQKNPTAFYLCASSESGTADTQYFGPGTRLTVL.

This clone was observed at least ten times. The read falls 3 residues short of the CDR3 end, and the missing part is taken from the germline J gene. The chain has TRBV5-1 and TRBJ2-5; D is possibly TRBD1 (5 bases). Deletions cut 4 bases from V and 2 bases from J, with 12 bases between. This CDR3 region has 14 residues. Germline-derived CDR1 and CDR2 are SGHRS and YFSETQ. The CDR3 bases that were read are TGCGCCAGCAGCAACCAGGGTCAACAAGAGACC. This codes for CASSNQGQQET. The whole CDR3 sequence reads CASSNQGQQETQYF.

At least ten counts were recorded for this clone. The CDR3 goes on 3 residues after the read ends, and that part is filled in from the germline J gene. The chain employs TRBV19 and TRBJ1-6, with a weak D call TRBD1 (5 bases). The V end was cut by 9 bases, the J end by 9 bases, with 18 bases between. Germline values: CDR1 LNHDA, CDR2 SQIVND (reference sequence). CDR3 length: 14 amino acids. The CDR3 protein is CASVPGGRGSPLHF. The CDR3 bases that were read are TGTGCCAGCGTGCCGGGGGGAAGGGGTTCACCC.

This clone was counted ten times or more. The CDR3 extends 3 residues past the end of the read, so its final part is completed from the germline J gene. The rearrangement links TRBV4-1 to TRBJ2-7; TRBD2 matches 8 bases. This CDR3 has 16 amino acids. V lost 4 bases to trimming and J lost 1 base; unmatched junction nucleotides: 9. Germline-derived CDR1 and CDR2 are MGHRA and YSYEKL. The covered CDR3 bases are TGCGCCAGCAGCCCCGAGCCGGGACTAGTTTCCTACGAG. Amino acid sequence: CASSPEPGLVSYE. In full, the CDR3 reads CASSPEPGLVSYEQYF.

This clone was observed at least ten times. Incomplete CDR3 DNA: TGTGCCAGCAGGAGGGGACTGAGCTCCTACGAG. Protein: CASRRGLSSYE. The complete CDR3 protein is CASRRGLSSYEQYF. V usage is TRBV2 and J usage is TRBJ2-7; tentatively, D is TRBD2 (6 bases). Coverage ceases 3 residues before the CDR3 finishes, and the germline J gene fills in the end. Germline loops: CDR1 SNHLY, CDR2 FYNNEI. The CDR3 sequence is 14 residues long. Trimming removed 6 bases from V and 0 bases from J, with 12 bases in between.